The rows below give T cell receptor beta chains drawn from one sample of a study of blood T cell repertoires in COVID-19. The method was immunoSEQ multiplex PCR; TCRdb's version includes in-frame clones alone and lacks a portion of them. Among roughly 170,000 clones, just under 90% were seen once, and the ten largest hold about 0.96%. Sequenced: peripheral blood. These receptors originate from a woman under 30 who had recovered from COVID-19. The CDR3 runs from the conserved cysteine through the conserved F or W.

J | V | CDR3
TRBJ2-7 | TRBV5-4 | CASSPIAGGTPYEQYF
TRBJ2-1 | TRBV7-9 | CASSRPDNPREQFF
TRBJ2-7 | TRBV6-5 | CASSTTVSYEQYF
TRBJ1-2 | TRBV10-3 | CATTREANYGYTF
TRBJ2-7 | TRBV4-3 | CASSQDRGGLYEQYF
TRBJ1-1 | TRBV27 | CASRTTGGAFF
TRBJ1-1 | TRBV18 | CASSPPRPGVNTEAFF
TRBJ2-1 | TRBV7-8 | CASSPRGYNEQFF
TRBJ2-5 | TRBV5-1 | CASSLEASGAQETQYF
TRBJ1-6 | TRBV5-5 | CASSSPRVVTTEGSPLHF
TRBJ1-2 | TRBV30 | CAWTSGTANYGYTF
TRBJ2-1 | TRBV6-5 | CASRQTGVSYNEQFF
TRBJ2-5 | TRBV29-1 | CSVEVPGLRETQYF
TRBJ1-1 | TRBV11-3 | CASSLAGNTEAFF
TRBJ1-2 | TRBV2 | CANHPGGNSYGYTF
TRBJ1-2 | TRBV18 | CASSPSVNYGYTF
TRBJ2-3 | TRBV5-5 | CASSLEGADTQYF
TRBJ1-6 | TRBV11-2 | CASSLGRGNPNSPLHF
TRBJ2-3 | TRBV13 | CASSLEGEGTDTQYF
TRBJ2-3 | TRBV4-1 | CASSQESGQGTDTQYF
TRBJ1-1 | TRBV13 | CASSDGQHVEAFF
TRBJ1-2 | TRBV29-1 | CSVGQLYGYTF
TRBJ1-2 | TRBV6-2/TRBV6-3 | CASSYSRDRGYGYTF
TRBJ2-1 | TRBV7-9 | CAGTAPSTVYNEQFF
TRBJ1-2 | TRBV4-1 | CASSRQGADGYTF
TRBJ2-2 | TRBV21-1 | CASSGGTGELFF
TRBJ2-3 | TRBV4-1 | CASSQVAGGADTQYF
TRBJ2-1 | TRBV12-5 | CASGRRTDRSSYNEQFF
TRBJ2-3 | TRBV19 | CASSIGQSSTDTQYF
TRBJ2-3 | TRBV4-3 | CASSQEYGRAPDTQYF
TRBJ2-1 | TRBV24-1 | CATSDSGQRNEQFF
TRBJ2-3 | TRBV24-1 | CATSEGDRGTDTQYF
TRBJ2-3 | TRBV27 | CASSLLGLAGGDTQYF
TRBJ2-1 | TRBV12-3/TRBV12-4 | CASTPGGRQFF
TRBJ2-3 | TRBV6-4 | CASSPGATDTQYF
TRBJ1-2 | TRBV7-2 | CASSTQAGEANYGYTF
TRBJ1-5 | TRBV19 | CASSTVSNQPQHF
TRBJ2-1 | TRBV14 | CASSPRLDFYEQFF
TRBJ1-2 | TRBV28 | CASSPPGQGTGYGYTF
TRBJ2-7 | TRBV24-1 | CATSDAGRSYEQYF
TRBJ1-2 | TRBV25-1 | CASGTGMRGYTF
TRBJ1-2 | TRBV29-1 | CSVGERRGNYGYTF
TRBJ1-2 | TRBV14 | CASSSGQGFYGYTF
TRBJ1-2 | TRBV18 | CASSPGDSLGGYGYTF
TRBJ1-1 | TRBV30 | CAWSLGTGGTEAFF
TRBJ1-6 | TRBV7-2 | CASRENRESPLHF
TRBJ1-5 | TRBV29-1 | CSVEEGRGSNQPQHF
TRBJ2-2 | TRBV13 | CASRPGTHGELFF
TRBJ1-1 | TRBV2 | CASSRHRGQSTEAFF
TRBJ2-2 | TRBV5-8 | CASSRISGRISGELFF
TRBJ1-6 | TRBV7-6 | CASSLVEGSSSPLHF
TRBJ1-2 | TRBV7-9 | CASSNTGTGNYGYTF
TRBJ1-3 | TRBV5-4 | CASSFRGSSTIYF
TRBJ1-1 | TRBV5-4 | CASSLGGLVTEAFF
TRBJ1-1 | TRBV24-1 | CATGRGTEAFF
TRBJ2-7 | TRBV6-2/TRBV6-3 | CASSYITGSNEQYF
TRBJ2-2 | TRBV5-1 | CASSLSGEAAGELFF
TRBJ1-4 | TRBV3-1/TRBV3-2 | CATGIATNEKLFF
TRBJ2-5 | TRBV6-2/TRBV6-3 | CASSYFAVNQETQYF